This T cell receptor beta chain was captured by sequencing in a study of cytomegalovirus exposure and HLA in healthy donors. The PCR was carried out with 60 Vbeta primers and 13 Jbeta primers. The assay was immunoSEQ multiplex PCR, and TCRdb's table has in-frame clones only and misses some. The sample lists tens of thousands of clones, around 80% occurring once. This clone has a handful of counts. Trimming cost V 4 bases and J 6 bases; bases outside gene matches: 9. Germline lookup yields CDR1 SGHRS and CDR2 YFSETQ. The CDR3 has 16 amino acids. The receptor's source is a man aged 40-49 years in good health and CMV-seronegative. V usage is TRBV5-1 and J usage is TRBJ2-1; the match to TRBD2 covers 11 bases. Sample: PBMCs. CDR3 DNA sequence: TGCGCCAGCAGCCCCCTAGCGGGAGGCCAGGGCAATGAGCAGTTCTTC. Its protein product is CASSPLAGGQGNEQFF.